This T cell receptor (beta chain) was documented in a study of blood T cell repertoires in COVID-19. In the study's own analysis: Scientists estimated how many nucleated cells there were by amplifying reference gene primers. Here immunoSEQ multiplex PCR was the method, and the copy in TCRdb shows in-frame clones only, minus some. V, J and clone size derive from that table, while D and trimming were established from the DNA sequence. The profile shows 250,000 or so clones, roughly 85% of them singletons. Living in 24 US areas, the participants were between roughly 18 and 95 years of age. Germline CDR1 is DFQATT and CDR2 is SNEGSKA (reference sequence). J lost 2 bases, V lost 3 bases, and 6 bases had no gene match. The CDR3 has 14 amino acids.

This TCR derives from a woman between 40 and 50 years old who had been exposed to COVID-19. Specimen: PBMCs or T cells enriched from blood (not recorded which). The chain has TRBV20-1 and TRBJ2-5; 7 bases map to TRBD2. For the CDR3, the DNA is TGCAGTGCTAGTAGCGGGCACGAACAAGAGACCCAGTACTTC. It yields the protein CSASSGHEQETQYF.